This TCR beta chain was sequenced in a study of blood T cell repertoires in COVID-19. TCRdb's table, derived via immunoSEQ multiplex PCR, lists solely in-frame clones and lacks some. The data show approximately 25,000 clones, with about four fifths seen just once and 42% held by the top ten. This CDR3 region has 19 residues. Germline lookup yields CDR1 MNHNS and CDR2 SASEGT. The ends lost 4 bases at V and 4 bases at J; junction bases unmatched: 12. The receptor was isolated from a woman older than 75 with acute or convalescent COVID-19. Sequenced input: peripheral blood. The chain employs TRBV6-1 and TRBJ2-2; 13 bases map to TRBD2. CDR3 sequence: CASSGRTSGSALRTGELFF. The CDR3, as DNA: TGTGCCAGCAGTGGGAGGACTAGCGGGAGCGCGCTGCGCACCGGGGAGCTGTTTTTT.